Below, 24 T cell receptor beta chains from the same sample are listed, as sequenced in a study of cytomegalovirus exposure and HLA in healthy donors. This PCR relied on a set of 60 Vbeta primers and 13 Jbeta primers. Repertoires were generated with immunoSEQ multiplex PCR, while TCRdb's copy carries only in-frame clones and drops some. The sample consists of 110,000 or so clones, over 75% of them appearing once. The sample consisted of PBMCs. Receptors were obtained from a young man in good health and CMV-seropositive.

The chain recombines TRBV5-6 with TRBJ2-7; 7 nucleotides line up with TRBD1. This CDR3 has 13 residues. Trimming at V came to 4 bases and at J to 4 bases, leaving 5 bases not matched to a gene. Germline loops: CDR1 SGHDT, CDR2 YYEEEE. The CDR3 loop is CASSPGTEYEQYF. CDR3 in DNA: TGTGCCAGCAGCCCTGGGACAGAATACGAGCAGTACTTC.

Only one count was recorded for this clone. The V and J genes are TRBV5-4 and TRBJ2-3; D perhaps matches TRBD2 (5 bases). Per the germline V gene, CDR1 is SGHNT and CDR2 is YYREEE (reference sequence). This CDR3 region has 14 residues. Deletions cut 4 bases from V and 4 bases from J, with 13 bases between. The CDR3 DNA is TGTGCCAGCAGCCCCCAGGAGGCGGCAGATACGCAGTATTTT. Translation: CASSPQEAADTQYF.

This chain uses TRBV30 with TRBJ2-7; the match to TRBD2 covers 9 bases. The CDR3 length is 15 residues. Germline trimming cut 3 bases from V and 0 bases from J; bases unmatched to any gene: 6. Germline CDR1 is GTSNPN and CDR2 is SVGIG (reference sequence). CDR3 protein: CAWREGAGGSYEQYF. CDR3 DNA: TGTGCCTGGAGGGAGGGAGCGGGGGGCTCCTACGAGCAGTACTTC.

The chain joins TRBV18 to TRBJ2-7; 8 bases map to TRBD2. The germline V gene encodes CDR1 KGHSH and CDR2 LQKENI. The CDR3 length is 15 residues. After removal of 2 bases from V and 7 bases from J, the junction contained 10 bases not matched to a gene. The CDR3 loop is CASSPNPGGAGEQYF. The CDR3 coding sequence is TGTGCCAGCTCACCAAACCCCGGGGGGGCGGGTGAGCAGTACTTC.

The rearrangement links TRBV29-1 to TRBJ2-5; TRBD1 matches at 8 bases. The last part of the DNA fits TRBJ2-7 better; the J call may be wrong. Germline CDR1 and CDR2: SQVTM and ANQGSEA. This CDR3 comprises 13 residues. This CDR3 reads CSVLITGGYEQYF. The CDR3 DNA is TGCAGCGTTCTTATCACAGGGGGCTACGAGCAGTACTTC.

This clone was counted once. V usage is TRBV25-1 and J usage is TRBJ2-2, with 7 bases aligning to TRBD2. The CDR3 is made up of 15 amino acids. From germline, CDR1 is MGHDK and CDR2 SYGVNS. The V and J ends lost 1 base and 5 bases, in that order; junction bases with no gene match: 4. The CDR3 reads CASSESTGGTGELFF. The CDR3 DNA is TGTGCCAGCAGTGAATCTACCGGGGGGACCGGGGAGCTGTTTTTT.

The V gene is TRBV7-9, the J gene TRBJ2-6, with D perhaps matching TRBD1 (5 bases). CDR3 length: 15 residues. Per germline, CDR1 SEHNR and CDR2 FQNEAQ (reference sequence). V was trimmed by 1 base and J by 2 bases, leaving 6 bases between them. CDR3 DNA: TGTGCCAGCAGCTTAGAGGGGACTGGGGCCAACGTCCTGACTTTC. Amino acid sequence: CASSLEGTGANVLTF.

This chain joins TRBV4-3 and TRBJ1-5; a weak D match, TRBD1 (5 bases). The CDR3 covers 14 residues. The V gene's germline CDR1 is LGHNA and CDR2 YSLEER. V was pared by 1 base and J by 7 bases, with 11 bases between. The CDR3 DNA reads as TGCGCCAGCAGCCAAGGACGAGCAGGGCAGCCCCAGCATTTT. Residues: CASSQGRAGQPQHF.

This rearrangement joins TRBV20-1 to TRBJ2-7; D remains ambiguous. V was pared by 0 bases and J by 11 bases, with 11 bases between. The CDR3 has 11 amino acids. Germline V lookup: CDR1 DFQATT, CDR2 SNEGSKA (reference sequence). The CDR3 loop is CSARDSVLKYF. The CDR3 nucleotides are TGCAGTGCTAGAGATAGTGTCTTAAAGTACTTC.

The gene calls are TRBV4-1 and TRBJ1-3; no clear D. Trimming shortened V by 4 bases and J by 0 bases, and 13 bases separated the two germline ends. Per the germline V gene, CDR1 is MGHRA and CDR2 is YSYEKL. The CDR3 is 16 amino acids. The CDR3 is CASSLMGSFSGNTIYF. DNA of the CDR3: TGCGCCAGCAGCCTAATGGGCAGTTTCTCTGGAAACACCATATATTTT.

V is TRBV7-9 and J is TRBJ2-7; possible D gene TRBD2, 5 bases. CDR1 is SEHNR and CDR2 is FQNEAQ in the germline V gene (reference sequence). V shed 1 base and J shed 7 bases, with 17 bases lying between them. This CDR3 is built from 15 residues. CDR3 bases: TGTGCCAGCAGCTTAGGATCGGGTCGATGGGAGGAGCAGTACTTC. Encoded protein: CASSLGSGRWEEQYF.

The chain employs TRBV7-9 and TRBJ2-2; possible D gene TRBD1, 5 bases. In germline, CDR1 is SEHNR, CDR2 FQNEAQ (reference sequence). The CDR3 covers 16 residues. Trimming removed 5 bases from V and 5 bases from J, with 18 bases in between. The chain's CDR3 is CASSPSAQVITGELFF. The DNA for the CDR3 is TGTGCCAGCAGCCCGTCGGCACAGGTGATAACCGGGGAGCTGTTTTTT.

The CDR3 DNA reads as TGTGCCAGCAGCTTAACACAGGGCTACGAGCAGTACTTC. Translated, it gives CASSLTQGYEQYF. The chain links TRBV7-3 to TRBJ2-7, with D perhaps matching TRBD1 (6 bases). V was trimmed by 0 bases and J by 3 bases, leaving 6 bases between them. This CDR3 has 13 residues. Germline V lookup: CDR1 SGHTA, CDR2 FQGTGA.

The chain joins TRBV18 to TRBJ1-2, with D hard to call. The V end was cut by 3 bases, the J end by 1 base, with 12 bases between. Germline V gene data show CDR1 as KGHSH and CDR2 as LQKENI. The length of the CDR3 is 15 residues. CDR3 DNA: TGTGCCAGCTCACCTCTCCGAGGGATTAACTATGGCTACACCTTC. This gives the protein CASSPLRGINYGYTF.

Only a few counts were recorded for this clone. The J gene is TRBJ2-5, the V gene TRBV27; D may be TRBD1 (6 bases). CDR1 MNHEY and CDR2 SMNVEV come from the germline V gene (reference sequence). V lost 5 bases and J 5 bases, leaving 12 bases between the germline ends. There are 13 residues in the CDR3. DNA for the CDR3: TGTGCCAGCAGTGCCAGGGGATTCGAGACCCAGTACTTC. The encoded protein is CASSARGFETQYF.

In this sample, this clone turned up a few times. This chain joins TRBV19 and TRBJ1-1; D call uncertain. The CDR3 covers 16 residues. The germline V gene has CDR1 LNHDA and CDR2 SQIVND (reference sequence). The ends were cut back, 0 bases at V and 1 base at J, with 12 bases in the middle. CDR3: CASSIDRENWNTEAFF. The CDR3 bases are TGTGCCAGTAGTATAGATCGGGAGAATTGGAACACTGAAGCTTTCTTT.

This clone was counted once. V is TRBV5-3 and J is TRBJ2-7, with D uncertain. TRBV5-3 is treated as an ORF (open reading frame) with a function not yet certain. This CDR3 contains 15 residues. The V end was cut by 6 bases, the J end by 1 base, with 17 bases between. CDR3 amino acids: CARILSQDWSYEQYF. CDR3 DNA: TGTGCCAGAATCCTTTCCCAGGATTGGTCCTACGAGCAGTACTTC.

The gene calls are TRBV7-9 and TRBJ2-2, with 7 bases fitting TRBD2. CDR1 is SEHNR, CDR2 FQNEAQ, per germline (reference sequence). The J segment lost 5 bases and the V segment lost 5 bases, leaving 17 bases of the junction unmatched. CDR3 length equals 18 residues. CDR3 loop: CASSPKLRLAVPTGELFF. The CDR3 region has the DNA TGTGCCAGCAGCCCCAAATTGCGTCTAGCGGTGCCTACCGGGGAGCTGTTTTTT.

This clone has a handful of counts. The chain carries TRBV7-2 and TRBJ2-3, with D possibly TRBD1 on 5 matching bases. Germline CDR1 and CDR2: SGHTA and FQGNSA. CDR3 length equals 14 residues. V was pared by 3 bases and J by 0 bases, with 7 bases between. CDR3 nucleotides: TGTGCCAGCAGCTTGCGACAGAGCACAGATACGCAGTATTTT. Translating it yields CASSLRQSTDTQYF.

The chain has TRBV5-1 and TRBJ2-3; 8 bases align to TRBD1. The V gene end was trimmed by 0 bases and the J gene end by 4 bases; junction bases not matched to a gene: 7. Germline V gives CDR1 SGHRS, CDR2 YFSETQ. The length of the CDR3 is 16 residues. The DNA of the CDR3 is TGCGCCAGCAGCTTGGCCGGACAGGGAGGCGCAGATACGCAGTATTTT. Protein product: CASSLAGQGGADTQYF.

Turning to this clone: Its ends do not fully match the called genes, so a read error is possible. V gene TRBV6-1 combines with J gene TRBJ1-1; D is possibly TRBD1 (5 bases). The CDR3 is 16 residues long. CDR1 and CDR2 (germline): MNHNS, SASEGT. The CDR3 loop reads CASNERAIPGSTEAFF. The CDR3 DNA sequence: TGTGCCAGCAATGAACGGGCCATTCCAGGGTCCACTGAAGCTTTCTTT.

V and J are TRBV5-4 and TRBJ2-3; 9 bases fit TRBD2. With 7 bases clipped from V and 5 bases from J, the junction kept 11 bases outside the gene matches. The germline V gene encodes CDR1 SGHNT and CDR2 YYREEE (reference sequence). This CDR3 is built from 15 residues. CDR3 bases: TGTGCCAGCCCACCTGAGCGGGGGGCAGGAGATACGCAGTATTTT. This gives the protein CASPPERGAGDTQYF. Full variable domain (outside the CDR3, taken from reference TRBV5-4 and TRBJ2-3): ETGVTQSPTHLIKTRGQQVTLRCSSQSGHNTVSWYQQALGQGPQFIFQYYREEENGRGNFPPRFSGLQFPNYSSELNVNALELDDSALYLCASPPERGAGDTQYFGPGTRLTVL.

J is TRBJ1-4 and V is TRBV4-1; no clear D gene. Germline CDR1 reads MGHRA; CDR2 reads YSYEKL. V was shortened by 4 bases and J by 8 bases, with 20 bases between the two germline ends. This CDR3 is built from 16 residues. DNA for the CDR3: TGCGCCAGCAGCCGAGCACCGGGAGAATTGGTGGAAAAACTGTTTTTT. Translating gives CASSRAPGELVEKLFF.

CDR3 region: CASSNTGTGIDEQYF. CDR3 nucleotides: TGTGCCAGCAGTAACACCGGGACAGGGATCGACGAGCAGTACTTC. This chain connects TRBV28 to TRBJ2-5; TRBD1 matches at 9 bases. The end of the DNA is better explained by TRBJ2-7, so the J call may be wrong. The CDR3 is 15 residues long. Germline V CDR1 and CDR2: MDHEN, SYDVKM.